This section outlines one T cell receptor (beta chain) sequence together with its context. The data derive from a study of cytotoxic CD8 clonotypes in ibrutinib-treated CLL. Trimming took 10 bases from V and 5 from J, leaving 18 bases between them. The CDR3 has 14 residues. From germline, CDR1 is KGHSH and CDR2 LQKENI. Here immunoSEQ multiplex PCR was the method, and the copy in TCRdb shows in-frame clones only, minus some. Among tens of thousands of clones listed, around 78% were seen once. The chain couples TRBV18 to TRBJ2-1; D unresolved. This TCR was sampled from a human donor with chronic lymphocytic leukemia. The material sequenced was PBMCs, taken after 24 months of ibrutinib treatment. CDR3 sequence (DNA): TGTGCCACCCAAAGGATGATTGGGGACAATGAGCAGTTCTTC. This gives the protein CATQRMIGDNEQFF.